Shown below are 25 T cell receptor beta chains from a single sample sequenced in a study of blood T cell repertoires in COVID-19. Repertoires were generated with immunoSEQ multiplex PCR, while TCRdb's copy carries only in-frame clones and drops some. The sample has approximately 200,000 clones, 88% seen once. Sequencing used peripheral blood. Every receptor here comes from a man aged 18 to 35 with active or convalescent COVID-19.

V gene TRBV5-6 combines with J gene TRBJ1-2; 8 bases are a match to TRBD1. The junction had 8 bases not matched to a gene; V was cut back by 0 bases and J by 4 bases. Looked up from germline, CDR1 is SGHDT and CDR2 is YYEEEE. This CDR3 has 16 residues. The CDR3 DNA sequence: TGTGCCAGCAGCTTGGCCGGACAGGGCCTCGTCTATGGCTACACCTTC. This translates into CASSLAGQGLVYGYTF.

The rearrangement links TRBV15 to TRBJ2-1; 8 bases map to TRBD2. Germline V gene lookup returns CDR1 LNHNV and CDR2 YYDKDF (reference sequence). V gave up 1 base and J gave up 2 bases; unmatched junction bases: 1. The CDR3 is 15 residues long. The CDR3 region is CATSRAGGPYNEQFF. The CDR3 DNA follows: TGTGCCACCAGCAGAGCGGGAGGGCCCTACAATGAGCAGTTCTTC.

The chain has TRBV12-5 and TRBJ2-1; 9 nucleotides align to TRBD2. J was trimmed by 10 bases and V by 1 base; bases with no gene match: 5. The CDR3 covers 14 residues. Looked up from germline, CDR1 is LGHNT and CDR2 is FRNRAP. In nucleotides, the CDR3 is TGTGCTAGTGGTTTGGGTAGCGGGAGACTCGAGCAGTTCTTC. This codes for CASGLGSGRLEQFF. Full variable domain (rest looked up from reference TRBV12-5 and TRBJ2-1): DARVTQTPRHKVTEMGQEVTMRCQPILGHNTVFWYRQTMMQGLELLAYFRNRAPLDDSGMPKDRFSAEMPDATLATLKIQPSEPRDSAVYFCASGLGSGRLEQFFGPGTRLTVL.

The chain uses TRBV6-4 and TRBJ2-7, with 11 positions matching TRBD1. With 2 bases clipped from V and 5 bases from J, the junction kept 2 bases outside the gene matches. Germline CDR1 is MRHNA and CDR2 is SNTAGT. This CDR3 region has 14 residues. CDR3 amino acids: CASSDGTGGNEQYF. In DNA, the CDR3 is TGTGCCAGCAGTGACGGGACAGGGGGTAACGAGCAGTACTTC.

As to this clone: The same CDR3 arises from other DNA sequences in this sample as well. The chain couples TRBV5-1 to TRBJ1-4; tentative D call: TRBD1 (5 bases). CDR1 and CDR2 (germline): SGHRS, YFSETQ. V lost 4 bases and J 0 bases, leaving 10 bases between the germline ends. The CDR3 contains 15 residues. CDR3 DNA sequence: TGCGCCAGCAGCCTCACAGGTGCAACTAATGAAAAACTGTTTTTT. Its translation is CASSLTGATNEKLFF.

The chain links TRBV28 to TRBJ1-3, with 7 bases that match TRBD1. V lost 5 bases and J lost 0; bases outside the gene matches: 10. Germline loops: CDR1 MDHEN, CDR2 SYDVKM. This CDR3 is built from 17 residues. DNA of the CDR3: TGTGCCAGCAGTCCACCAAGGACAGGCTCCTCTGGAAACACCATATATTTT. Amino acid sequence: CASSPPRTGSSGNTIYF.

V is TRBV6-2 or TRBV6-3 and J is TRBJ1-2, with 7 positions matching TRBD1. The CDR3 sequence is 15 residues long. Germline assignment: CDR1 MNHEY and CDR2 SVGEGT. V gave up 2 bases and J gave up 4 bases; unmatched junction bases: 7. DNA for the CDR3: TGTGCCAGCAGTTACCAGGGGCCAGGGGGCTATGGCTACACCTTC. Protein: CASSYQGPGGYGYTF.

The gene calls are TRBV28 and TRBJ1-1, with a weak D call TRBD1 (5 bases). Deletions cut 4 bases from V and 1 base from J, with 16 bases between. The CDR3 totals 16 residues. Germline CDR1 reads MDHEN; CDR2 reads SYDVKM. The CDR3 loop is CASSYRTRVSNTEAFF. Written as DNA, the CDR3 is TGTGCCAGCAGTTATCGAACCAGGGTTTCGAACACTGAAGCTTTCTTT.

The chain joins TRBV19 to TRBJ1-2; D perhaps matches TRBD1 (6 bases). Trimming left V 6 bases short and J 2 bases short, with 19 bases between. There are 16 residues in the CDR3. CDR1 and CDR2 from the germline V gene are LNHDA and SQIVND (reference sequence). CDR3 bases: TGTGCCAGTAGCCCCGCCGGGACACCCATCAACTATGGCTACACCTTC. Its protein is CASSPAGTPINYGYTF.

CDR3 in DNA: TGTGCCAGCAGTCAGGGGACAGGGATTAATGAAAAACTGTTTTTT. This sequence encodes CASSQGTGINEKLFF. This chain joins TRBV27 and TRBJ1-4; TRBD1 matches at 9 bases. The CDR3 extends over 15 amino acids. The germline gives CDR1 MNHEY, CDR2 SMNVEV (reference sequence). After removal of 5 bases from V and 4 bases from J, the junction contained 5 bases not matched to a gene.

The J gene is TRBJ2-6, the V gene TRBV4-3; 8 bases map to TRBD1. V lost 1 base to trimming and J lost 0 bases; unmatched junction nucleotides: 2. CDR1 is LGHNA and CDR2 is YSLEER in the germline V gene. There are 17 residues in the CDR3. The CDR3 protein is CASSQGTGSSGANVLTF. In DNA form, the CDR3 reads TGCGCCAGCAGCCAAGGGACAGGGAGCTCTGGGGCCAACGTCCTGACTTTC.

This sequence joins TRBV10-1 and TRBJ2-7; D gene ambiguous. Germline V gene lookup returns CDR1 WNHNN and CDR2 SYGVQD (reference sequence). The CDR3 sequence is 13 residues long. With 0 bases removed from V and 5 bases from J, the gap between germline ends came to 8 bases. CDR3 sequence: CASSESVGHEQYF. In nucleotides, the CDR3 is TGCGCCAGCAGTGAGTCCGTGGGCCACGAGCAGTACTTC.

The chain links TRBV19 to TRBJ2-7; TRBD1 aligns across 8 bases. The CDR3 covers 15 residues. Germline-derived CDR1 and CDR2 are LNHDA and SQIVND (reference sequence). Trimming at V came to 7 bases and at J to 6 bases, leaving 14 bases not matched to a gene. CDR3 DNA: TGTGCCAGTACCGTGACAGGGGACTCGACTCGCGAGCAGTACTTC. Translating it yields CASTVTGDSTREQYF.

V is TRBV19 and J is TRBJ2-5, with D hard to call. Germline V gives CDR1 LNHDA, CDR2 SQIVND (reference sequence). Trimming took 2 bases from V and 1 from J, leaving 5 bases between them. The CDR3 is 13 residues long. The DNA for the CDR3 is TGTGCCAGTAGTATATCGGGCCAAGAGACCCAGTACTTC. Translating it yields CASSISGQETQYF.

The chain employs TRBV4-2 and TRBJ2-3; 9 nucleotides align to TRBD2. From germline, CDR1 is LGHNA and CDR2 YNFKEQ. J lost 5 bases, V lost 0 bases, and 0 bases had no gene match. CDR3 length: 14 amino acids. CDR3 in amino acids: CASSQELAGDTQYF. CDR3 sequence (DNA): TGTGCCAGCAGCCAAGAACTAGCGGGAGATACGCAGTATTTT.

This clone appeared once. The chain has TRBV7-2 and TRBJ2-7; 11 bases map to TRBD1. The length of the CDR3 is 15 residues. CDR1 and CDR2 (germline): SGHTA, FQGNSA. V lost 5 bases, J lost 1 base, and 4 bases stayed unmatched. In DNA form, the CDR3 reads TGTGCCAGCAGCCCGGACAGGGGGCCGTCCTACGAGCAGTACTTC. Encoded protein: CASSPDRGPSYEQYF.

The V and J genes are TRBV6-1 and TRBJ2-7; D perhaps matches TRBD1 (5 bases). The V and J ends lost 3 bases and 6 bases respectively, with 18 bases between them. The CDR3 has 15 amino acids. CDR1 is MNHNS and CDR2 is SASEGT in the germline V gene. Here the CDR3 DNA reads TGTGCCAGCAGTGATCCGAGGACACTTTCGGGCGAGCAGTACTTC. This translates into CASSDPRTLSGEQYF.

The chain combines TRBV24-1 with TRBJ2-3; TRBD2 might be the D (6 bases). The length of the CDR3 is 14 residues. Trimming removed 5 bases at V and 1 base at J, with 9 bases between. Germline CDR1 KGHDR, CDR2 SFDVKD. CDR3 bases: TGTGCCACCAGTGTAGGGGAGGGCACAGATACGCAGTATTTT. Its translation: CATSVGEGTDTQYF.

V and J are TRBV20-1 and TRBJ2-5; D gene ambiguous. Germline V gene data show CDR1 as DFQATT and CDR2 as SNEGSKA (reference sequence). Trimming cost V 3 bases and J 2 bases, with 13 bases left between them. There are 14 residues in the CDR3. The CDR3 nucleotides read TGCAGTGCTAGTCGCCAAGACTTACAAGAGACCCAGTACTTC. This translates into CSASRQDLQETQYF.

V usage is TRBV11-2 and J usage is TRBJ2-5; 11 bases are a match to TRBD1. Germline V gene sequence: CDR1 SGHAT, CDR2 FQNNGV. The CDR3 is 15 residues long. V shed 4 bases and J 2 bases; nucleotides not matched to a gene: 3. The DNA of the CDR3 is TGTGCCAGCAGCTGGGACAGGGGGTTTCAAGAGACCCAGTACTTC. Its translation is CASSWDRGFQETQYF. Looking up the rest from reference TRBV11-2 and TRBJ2-5 gives the full variable domain: EAGVAQSPRYKIIEKRQSVAFWCNPISGHATLYWYQQILGQGPKLLIQFQNNGVVDDSQLPKDRFSAERLKGVDSTLKIQPAKLEDSAVYLCASSWDRGFQETQYFGPGTRLLVL.

The chain links TRBV7-8 to TRBJ1-1; the D gene is possibly TRBD1 (6 bases). CDR1 SGHVS and CDR2 FQNEAQ come from the germline V gene. V was pared by 3 bases and J by 6 bases, with 8 bases between. The CDR3 sequence is 12 residues long. The CDR3 region is CASSFYRAEAFF. Here the CDR3 DNA reads TGTGCCAGCAGCTTCTACAGGGCTGAAGCTTTCTTT.

This chain connects TRBV6-1 to TRBJ2-5; no clear D gene. Trimming removed 7 bases at V and 2 bases at J, with 5 bases between. This CDR3 region has 11 residues. Per the germline V gene, CDR1 is MNHNS and CDR2 is SASEGT. The CDR3 DNA follows: TGTGCCAGCACTAGTCAAGAGACCCAGTACTTC. Translation: CASTSQETQYF.

The chain couples TRBV13 to TRBJ1-1; weak D call: TRBD1 (6 bases). The CDR3 runs 17 residues. Germline V gene sequence: CDR1 PRHDT, CDR2 FYEKMQ (reference sequence). The V and J ends lost 7 bases and 5 bases respectively, with 26 bases between them. The CDR3 nucleotides are TGTGCCAGCATCAAAGTTCCCTTTACAGGGTATTGGACTGAAGCTTTCTTT. Protein sequence: CASIKVPFTGYWTEAFF. Complete variable domain (other parts from reference TRBV13 and TRBJ1-1): AAGVIQSPRHLIKEKRETATLKCYPIPRHDTVYWYQQGPGQDPQFLISFYEKMQSDKGSIPDRFSAQQFSDYHSELNMSSLELGDSALYFCASIKVPFTGYWTEAFFGQGTRLTVV.

The V call is TRBV7-2, the J call TRBJ2-7; the D gene is possibly TRBD1 (5 bases). CDR1 and CDR2 (germline): SGHTA, FQGNSA. The ends were cut back, 0 bases at V and 3 bases at J, with 9 bases in the middle. The CDR3 is 14 amino acids. The CDR3 sequence: CASSLARQNYEQYF. CDR3 bases: TGTGCCAGCAGCTTAGCGAGACAGAACTACGAGCAGTACTTC.

The chain couples TRBV30 to TRBJ1-4, with TRBD1 as a possible D gene (5 bases). Germline-derived CDR1 and CDR2 are GTSNPN and SVGIG (reference sequence). Trimming removed 4 bases at V and 0 bases at J, with 12 bases between. The CDR3 is made up of 15 amino acids. The CDR3 loop is CAWKPGGTTNEKLFF. CDR3 DNA: TGTGCCTGGAAGCCCGGGGGTACAACTAATGAAAAACTGTTTTTT.